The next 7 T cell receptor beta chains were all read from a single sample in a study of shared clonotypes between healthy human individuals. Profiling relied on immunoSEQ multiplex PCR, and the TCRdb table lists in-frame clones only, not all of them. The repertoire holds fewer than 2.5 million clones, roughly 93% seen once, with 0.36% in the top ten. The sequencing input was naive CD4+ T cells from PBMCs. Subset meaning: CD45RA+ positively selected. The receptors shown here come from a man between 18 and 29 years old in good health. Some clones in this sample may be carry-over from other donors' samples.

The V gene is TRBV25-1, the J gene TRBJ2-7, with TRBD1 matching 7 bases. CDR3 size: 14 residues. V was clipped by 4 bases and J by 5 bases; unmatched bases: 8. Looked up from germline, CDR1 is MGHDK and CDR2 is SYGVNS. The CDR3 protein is CASSGATGSHEQYF. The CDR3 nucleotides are TGTGCCAGCAGTGGAGCGACAGGGTCCCACGAGCAGTACTTC.

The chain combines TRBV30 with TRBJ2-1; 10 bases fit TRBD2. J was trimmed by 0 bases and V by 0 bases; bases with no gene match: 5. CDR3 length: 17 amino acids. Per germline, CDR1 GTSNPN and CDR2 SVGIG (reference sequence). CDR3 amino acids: CAWSVPGLADSYNEQFF. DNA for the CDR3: TGTGCCTGGAGTGTACCTGGACTAGCGGACTCCTACAATGAGCAGTTCTTC.

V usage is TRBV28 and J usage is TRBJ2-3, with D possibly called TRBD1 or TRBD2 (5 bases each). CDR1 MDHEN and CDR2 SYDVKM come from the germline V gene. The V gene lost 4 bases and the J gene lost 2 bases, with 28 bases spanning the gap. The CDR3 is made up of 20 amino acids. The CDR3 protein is CASSSAFWGAGLSVTDTQYF. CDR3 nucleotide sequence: TGTGCCAGCAGTTCCGCTTTCTGGGGCGCGGGCCTTAGTGTCACAGATACGCAGTATTTT.

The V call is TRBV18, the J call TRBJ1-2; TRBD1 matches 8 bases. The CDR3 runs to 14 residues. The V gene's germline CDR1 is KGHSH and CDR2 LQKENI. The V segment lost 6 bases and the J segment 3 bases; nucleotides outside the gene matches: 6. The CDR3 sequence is CASSPDRADYGYTF. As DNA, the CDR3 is TGTGCCAGCTCCCCGGACAGGGCGGACTATGGCTACACCTTC.

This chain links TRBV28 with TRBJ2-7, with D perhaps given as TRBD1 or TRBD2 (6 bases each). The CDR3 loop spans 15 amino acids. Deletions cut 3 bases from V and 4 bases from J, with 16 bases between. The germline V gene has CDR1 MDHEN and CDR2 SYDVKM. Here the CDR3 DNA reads TGTGCCAGCAGTTTTAGTTCCGGGGGCGGGTACGAGCAGTACTTC. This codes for CASSFSSGGGYEQYF.

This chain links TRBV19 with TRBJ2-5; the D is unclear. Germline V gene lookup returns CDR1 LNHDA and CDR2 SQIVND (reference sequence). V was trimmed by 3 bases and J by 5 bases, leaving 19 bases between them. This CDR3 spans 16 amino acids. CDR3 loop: CASSISRQPKGETQYF. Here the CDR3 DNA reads TGTGCCAGTAGTATTTCCCGGCAGCCTAAAGGGGAGACCCAGTACTTC.

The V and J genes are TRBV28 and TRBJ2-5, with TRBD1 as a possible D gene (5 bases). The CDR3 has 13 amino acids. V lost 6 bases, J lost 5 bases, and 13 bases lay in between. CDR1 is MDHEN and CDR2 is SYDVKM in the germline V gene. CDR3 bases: TGTGCCAGCAGACAGGAGCCTCGCGAGACCCAGTACTTC. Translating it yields CASRQEPRETQYF. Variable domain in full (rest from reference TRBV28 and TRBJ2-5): DVKVTQSSRYLVKRTGEKVFLECVQDMDHENMFWYRQDPGLGLRLIYFSYDVKMKEKGDIPEGYSVSREKKERFSLILESASTNQTSMYLCASRQEPRETQYFGPGTRLLVL.